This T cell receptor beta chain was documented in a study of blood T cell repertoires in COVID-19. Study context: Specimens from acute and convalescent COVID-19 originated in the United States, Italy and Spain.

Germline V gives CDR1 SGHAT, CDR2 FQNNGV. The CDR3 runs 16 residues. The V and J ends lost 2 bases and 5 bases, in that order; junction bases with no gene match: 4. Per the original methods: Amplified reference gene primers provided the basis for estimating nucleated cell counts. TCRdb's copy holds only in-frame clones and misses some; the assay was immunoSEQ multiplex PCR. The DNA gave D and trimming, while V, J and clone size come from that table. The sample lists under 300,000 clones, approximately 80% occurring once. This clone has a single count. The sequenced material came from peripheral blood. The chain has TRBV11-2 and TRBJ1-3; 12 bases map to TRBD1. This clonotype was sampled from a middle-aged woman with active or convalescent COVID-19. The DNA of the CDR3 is TGTGCCAGCAGCTTACAGGGACAGGGGGCCAGAAACACCATATATTTT. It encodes CASSLQGQGARNTIYF.